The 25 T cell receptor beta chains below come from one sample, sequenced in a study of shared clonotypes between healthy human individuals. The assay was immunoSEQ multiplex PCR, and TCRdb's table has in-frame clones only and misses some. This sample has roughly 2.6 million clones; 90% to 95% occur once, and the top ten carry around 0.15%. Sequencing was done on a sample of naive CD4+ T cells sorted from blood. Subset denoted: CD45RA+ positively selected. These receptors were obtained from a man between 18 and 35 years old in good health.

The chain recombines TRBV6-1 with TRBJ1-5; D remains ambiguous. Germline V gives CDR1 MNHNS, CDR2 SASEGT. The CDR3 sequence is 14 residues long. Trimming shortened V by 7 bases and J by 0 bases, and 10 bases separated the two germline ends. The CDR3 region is CASILEFSNQPQHF. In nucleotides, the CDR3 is TGTGCCAGCATCCTCGAATTTAGCAATCAGCCCCAGCATTTT.

CDR3 residues: CASSLGWTGGETQYF. In DNA, the CDR3 is TGTGCCAGCAGCTTAGGGTGGACAGGGGGTGAGACCCAGTACTTC. The V gene is TRBV7-2, the J gene TRBJ2-5; TRBD1 matches at 10 bases. The CDR3 is 15 amino acids. Germline V gives CDR1 SGHTA, CDR2 FQGNSA. With V trimmed by 1 base and J by 5 bases, 4 bases remained unmatched. Complete variable domain (other parts from reference TRBV7-2 and TRBJ2-5): GAGVSQSPSNKVTEKGKDVELRCDPISGHTALYWYRQSLGQGLEFLIYFQGNSAPDKSGLPSDRFSAERTGGSVSTLTIQRTQQEDSAVYLCASSLGWTGGETQYFGPGTRLLVL.

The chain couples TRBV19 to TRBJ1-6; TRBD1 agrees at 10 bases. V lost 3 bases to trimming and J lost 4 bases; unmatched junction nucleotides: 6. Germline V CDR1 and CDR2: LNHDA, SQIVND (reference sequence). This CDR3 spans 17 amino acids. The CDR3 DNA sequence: TGTGCCAGTAGTATTACGGACAGGGGGGCATATAATTCACCCCTCCACTTT. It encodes CASSITDRGAYNSPLHF.

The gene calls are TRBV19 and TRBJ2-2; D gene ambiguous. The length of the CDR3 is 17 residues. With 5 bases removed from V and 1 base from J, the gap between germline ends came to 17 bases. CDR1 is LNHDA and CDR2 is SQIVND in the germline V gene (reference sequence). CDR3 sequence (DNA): TGTGCCAGTAGTCCCTCTTCAGGCAATGGGAACACCGGGGAGCTGTTTTTT. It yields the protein CASSPSSGNGNTGELFF.

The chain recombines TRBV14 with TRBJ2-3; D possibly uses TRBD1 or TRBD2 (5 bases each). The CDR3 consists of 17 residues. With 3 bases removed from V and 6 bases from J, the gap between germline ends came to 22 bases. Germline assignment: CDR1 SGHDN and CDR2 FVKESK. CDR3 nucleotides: TGTGCCAGCAGCCAGATAAGACTATCCCGAGGGGTTGATACGCAGTATTTT. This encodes CASSQIRLSRGVDTQYF.

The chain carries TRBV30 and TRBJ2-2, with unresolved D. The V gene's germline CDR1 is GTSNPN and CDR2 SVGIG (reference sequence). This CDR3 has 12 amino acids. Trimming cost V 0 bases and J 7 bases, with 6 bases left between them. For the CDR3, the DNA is TGTGCCTGGAGTGTTGCCAACGGGGAGCTGTTTTTT. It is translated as CAWSVANGELFF. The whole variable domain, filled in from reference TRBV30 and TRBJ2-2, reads SQTIHQWPATLVQPVGSPLSLECTVEGTSNPNLYWYRQAAGRGLQLLFYSVGIGQISSEVPQNLSASRPQDRQFILSSKKLLLSDSGFYLCAWSVANGELFFGEGSRLTVL.

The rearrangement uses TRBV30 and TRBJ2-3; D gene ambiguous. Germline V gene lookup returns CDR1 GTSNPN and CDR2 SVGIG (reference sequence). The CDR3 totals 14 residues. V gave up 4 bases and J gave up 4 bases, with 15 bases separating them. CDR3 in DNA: TGTGCCTGGATATATCCTCCACGAGCAGATACGCAGTATTTT. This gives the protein CAWIYPPRADTQYF.

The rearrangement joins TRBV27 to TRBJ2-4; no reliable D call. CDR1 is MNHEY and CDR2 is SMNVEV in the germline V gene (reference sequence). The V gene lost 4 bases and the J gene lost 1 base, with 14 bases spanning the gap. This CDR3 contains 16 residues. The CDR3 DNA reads TGTGCCAGCAGTTCCCGGGTCAAGGCGGCCAAAAACATTCAGTACTTC. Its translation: CASSSRVKAAKNIQYF.

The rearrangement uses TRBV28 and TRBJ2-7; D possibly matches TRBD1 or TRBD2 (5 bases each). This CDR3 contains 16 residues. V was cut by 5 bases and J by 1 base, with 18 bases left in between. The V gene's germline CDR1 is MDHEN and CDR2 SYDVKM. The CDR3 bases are TGTGCCAGCAGTCCTGGGACGGGCGCGTGGTCCTACGAGCAGTACTTC. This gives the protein CASSPGTGAWSYEQYF.

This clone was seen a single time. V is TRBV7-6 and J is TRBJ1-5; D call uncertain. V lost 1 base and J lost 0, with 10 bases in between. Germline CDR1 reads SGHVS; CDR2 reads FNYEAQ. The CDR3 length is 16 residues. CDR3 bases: TGTGCCAGCAGCTTAGAGGCCGGGGTTAGCAATCAGCCCCAGCATTTT. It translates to CASSLEAGVSNQPQHF.

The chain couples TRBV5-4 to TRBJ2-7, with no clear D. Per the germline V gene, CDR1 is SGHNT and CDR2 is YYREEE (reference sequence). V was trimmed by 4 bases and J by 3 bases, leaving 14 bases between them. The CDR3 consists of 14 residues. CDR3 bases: TGTGCCAGCAGCCACTCTGGACCGCGCTACGAGCAGTACTTC. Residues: CASSHSGPRYEQYF.

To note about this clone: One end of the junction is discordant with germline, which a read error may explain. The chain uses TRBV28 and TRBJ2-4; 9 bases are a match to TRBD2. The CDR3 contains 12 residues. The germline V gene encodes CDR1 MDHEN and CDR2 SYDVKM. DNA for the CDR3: TGTGCCAGCAGTTCGGAGACTAGCGGAGGGGGCTTC. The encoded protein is CASSSETSGGGF.

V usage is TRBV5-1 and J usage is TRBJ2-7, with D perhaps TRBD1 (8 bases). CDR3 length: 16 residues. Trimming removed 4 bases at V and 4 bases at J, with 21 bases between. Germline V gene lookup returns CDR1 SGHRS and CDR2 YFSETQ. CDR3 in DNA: TGCGCCAGCAGCCCTCCCTACAGGGGGGGTATGTACGAGCAGTACTTC. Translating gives CASSPPYRGGMYEQYF.

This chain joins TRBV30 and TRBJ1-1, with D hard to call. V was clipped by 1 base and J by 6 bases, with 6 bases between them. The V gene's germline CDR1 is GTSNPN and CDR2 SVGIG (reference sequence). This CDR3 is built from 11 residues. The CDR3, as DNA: TGTGCCTGGAGTGAGTCGGCTGAAGCTTTCTTT. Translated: CAWSESAEAFF.

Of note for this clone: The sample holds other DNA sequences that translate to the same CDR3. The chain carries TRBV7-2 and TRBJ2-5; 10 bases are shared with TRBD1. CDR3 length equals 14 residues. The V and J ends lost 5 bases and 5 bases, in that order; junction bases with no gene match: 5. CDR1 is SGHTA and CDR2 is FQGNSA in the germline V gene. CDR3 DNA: TGTGCCAGCAGCCCCGGACAGGGGGGTGAGACCCAGTACTTC. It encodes CASSPGQGGETQYF.

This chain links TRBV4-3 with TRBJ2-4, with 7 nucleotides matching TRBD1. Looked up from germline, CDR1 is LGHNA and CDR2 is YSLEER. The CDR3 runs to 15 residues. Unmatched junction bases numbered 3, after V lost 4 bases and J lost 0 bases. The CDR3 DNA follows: TGCGCCAGCAGCCTTTGGACAGGAGCCAAAAACATTCAGTACTTC. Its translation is CASSLWTGAKNIQYF.

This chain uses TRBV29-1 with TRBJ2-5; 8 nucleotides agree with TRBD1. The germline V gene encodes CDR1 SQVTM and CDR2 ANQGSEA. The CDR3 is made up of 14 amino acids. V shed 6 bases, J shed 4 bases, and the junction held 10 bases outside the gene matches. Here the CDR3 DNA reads TGCAGCGTCCCAAAGCAGGGGGCAGGAGAGACCCAGTACTTC. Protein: CSVPKQGAGETQYF.

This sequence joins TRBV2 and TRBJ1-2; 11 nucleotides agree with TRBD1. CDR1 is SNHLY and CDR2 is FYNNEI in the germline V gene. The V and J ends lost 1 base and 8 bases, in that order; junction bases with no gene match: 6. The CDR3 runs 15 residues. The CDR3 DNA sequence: TGTGCCAGCAGTGAAGGGACAGGGGGCGCGAAGGGCTACACCTTC. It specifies CASSEGTGGAKGYTF.

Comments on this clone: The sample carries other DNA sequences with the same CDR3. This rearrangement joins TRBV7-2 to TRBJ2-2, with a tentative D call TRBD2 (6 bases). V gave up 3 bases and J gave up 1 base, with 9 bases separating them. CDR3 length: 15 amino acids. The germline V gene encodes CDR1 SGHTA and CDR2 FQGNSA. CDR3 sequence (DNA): TGTGCCAGCAGCTTGCGGGGTCAGAACACCGGGGAGCTGTTTTTT. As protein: CASSLRGQNTGELFF. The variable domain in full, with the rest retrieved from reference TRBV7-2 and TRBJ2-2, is GAGVSQSPSNKVTEKGKDVELRCDPISGHTALYWYRQSLGQGLEFLIYFQGNSAPDKSGLPSDRFSAERTGGSVSTLTIQRTQQEDSAVYLCASSLRGQNTGELFFGEGSRLTVL.

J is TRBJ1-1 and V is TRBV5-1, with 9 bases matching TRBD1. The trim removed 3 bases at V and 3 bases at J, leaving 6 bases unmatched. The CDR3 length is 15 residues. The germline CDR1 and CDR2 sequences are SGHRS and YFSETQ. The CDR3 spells CASSSTGGADTEAFF. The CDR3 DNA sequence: TGCGCCAGCAGCTCCACAGGGGGCGCGGACACTGAAGCTTTCTTT. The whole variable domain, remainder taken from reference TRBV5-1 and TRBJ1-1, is KAGVTQTPRYLIKTRGQQVTLSCSPISGHRSVSWYQQTPGQGLQFLFEYFSETQRNKGNFPGRFSGRQFSNSRSEMNVSTLELGDSALYLCASSSTGGADTEAFFGQGTRLTVV.

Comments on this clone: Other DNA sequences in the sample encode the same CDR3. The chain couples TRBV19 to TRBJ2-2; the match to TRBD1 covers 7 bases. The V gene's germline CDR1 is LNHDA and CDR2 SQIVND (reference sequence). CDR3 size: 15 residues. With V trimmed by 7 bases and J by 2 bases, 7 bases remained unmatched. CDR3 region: CASTRQGLNTGELFF. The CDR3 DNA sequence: TGTGCCAGTACAAGACAGGGATTAAACACCGGGGAGCTGTTTTTT.

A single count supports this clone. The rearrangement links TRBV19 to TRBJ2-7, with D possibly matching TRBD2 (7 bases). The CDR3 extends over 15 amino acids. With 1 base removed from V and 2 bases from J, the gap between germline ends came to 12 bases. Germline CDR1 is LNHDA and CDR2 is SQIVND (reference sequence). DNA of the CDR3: TGTGCCAGTAGTATAGGGGGGCTAGCGGCCTACGAGCAGTACTTC. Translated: CASSIGGLAAYEQYF.

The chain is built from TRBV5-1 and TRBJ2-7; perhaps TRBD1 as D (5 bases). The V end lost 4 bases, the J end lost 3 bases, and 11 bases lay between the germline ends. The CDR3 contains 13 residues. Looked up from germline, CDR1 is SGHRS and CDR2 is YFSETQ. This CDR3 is CASSNGHNYEQYF. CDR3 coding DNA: TGCGCCAGCAGCAACGGACATAACTACGAGCAGTACTTC.

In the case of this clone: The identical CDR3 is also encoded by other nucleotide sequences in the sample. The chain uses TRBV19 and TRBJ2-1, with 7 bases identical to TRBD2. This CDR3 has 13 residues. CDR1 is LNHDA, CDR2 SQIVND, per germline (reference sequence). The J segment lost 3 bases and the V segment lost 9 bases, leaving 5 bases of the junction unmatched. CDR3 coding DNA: TGTGCCAGCTCGCGGGGGTACTACAATGAGCAGTTCTTC. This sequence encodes CASSRGYYNEQFF.

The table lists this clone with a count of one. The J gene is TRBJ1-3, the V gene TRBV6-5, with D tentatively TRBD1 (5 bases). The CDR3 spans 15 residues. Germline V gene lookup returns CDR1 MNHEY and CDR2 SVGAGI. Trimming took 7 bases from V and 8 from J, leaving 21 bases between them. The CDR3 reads CASKKGGLGGDTIYF. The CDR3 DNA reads TGTGCCAGCAAAAAAGGAGGCCTCGGGGGGGACACCATATATTTT.